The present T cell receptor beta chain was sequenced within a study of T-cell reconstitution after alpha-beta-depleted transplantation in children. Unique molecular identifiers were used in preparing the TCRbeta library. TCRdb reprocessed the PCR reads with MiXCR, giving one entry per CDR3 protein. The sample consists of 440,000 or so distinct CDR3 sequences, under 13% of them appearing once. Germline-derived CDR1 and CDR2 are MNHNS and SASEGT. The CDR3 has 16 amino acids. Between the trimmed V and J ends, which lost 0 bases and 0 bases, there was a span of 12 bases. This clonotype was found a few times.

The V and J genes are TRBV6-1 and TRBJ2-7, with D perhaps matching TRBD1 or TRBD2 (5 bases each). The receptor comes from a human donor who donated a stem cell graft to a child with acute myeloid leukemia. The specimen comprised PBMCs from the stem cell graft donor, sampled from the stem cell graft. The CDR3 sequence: CASSEAWGKSSYEQYV. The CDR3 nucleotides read TGTGCCAGCAGTGAAGCGTGGGGGAAGTCCTCCTACGAGCAGTACGTC.